These T cell receptor beta chains were read from a single sample in a study of shared clonotypes between healthy human individuals. TCRdb keeps only in-frame clones here, not all; method: immunoSEQ multiplex PCR. Counted here are millions of clones, around nine tenths occurring once; the ten biggest clones make up about 0.13%. Material for sequencing was naive CD4+ T cells sorted from blood. Receptors were obtained from a man aged 18 to 30 in good health. Both conserved end residues are part of each CDR3. Fields, in order: CDR3 DNA, CDR3 protein, clone size, V gene, D gene, J gene. D genes are given only for firm matches. Clone size is stated in some rows and not others, as once, few, many or a class when expanded.

CDR3 DNA: TGTGCCAGCAGTGCGGGACACTTGAGCTCCTATAATTCACCCCTCCACTTT
CDR3 protein: CASSAGHLSSYNSPLHF
clone size: -
V gene: TRBV25-1
D gene: -
J gene: TRBJ1-6

CDR3 DNA: TGTGCCAGCAGCCCGGGGGTAGCGGGGGGTAAGAAAGAGACCCAGTACTTC
CDR3 protein: CASSPGVAGGKKETQYF
clone size: -
V gene: TRBV5-4
D gene: TRBD2
J gene: TRBJ2-5

CDR3 DNA: TGCGCCAGCAGCCAAGACGGGGCCGGAACAGATACGCAGTATTTT
CDR3 protein: CASSQDGAGTDTQYF
clone size: -
V gene: TRBV4-1
D gene: -
J gene: TRBJ2-3

CDR3 DNA: TGTGCCAGTAGTGTGGGACAGCCCAATGAAAAACTGTTTTTT
CDR3 protein: CASSVGQPNEKLFF
clone size: -
V gene: TRBV19
D gene: TRBD1
J gene: TRBJ1-4

CDR3 DNA: TGTGCCAGCAGCTTAGCGGCCAAGGGTACCTACGAGCAGTACTTC
CDR3 protein: CASSLAAKGTYEQYF
clone size: -
V gene: TRBV7-2
D gene: -
J gene: TRBJ2-7

CDR3 DNA: TGTGCCAGCAGCTTGGAAGTCGGCTCCTACAATGAGCAGTTCTTC
CDR3 protein: CASSLEVGSYNEQFF
clone size: once
V gene: TRBV5-4
D gene: -
J gene: TRBJ2-1

CDR3 DNA: TGTGCCAGCGAAGGAGGACGGAGTCTCGGCACTGAAGCTTTCTTT
CDR3 protein: CASEGGRSLGTEAFF
clone size: few
V gene: TRBV2
D gene: -
J gene: TRBJ1-1

CDR3 DNA: TGTGCCAGCAGCTTAACAGCTCGTTGGAACACTGAAGCTTTCTTT
CDR3 protein: CASSLTARWNTEAFF
clone size: -
V gene: TRBV11-2
D gene: -
J gene: TRBJ1-1

CDR3 DNA: TGTGCCAGCAGTGAATCTGGCAATCAGCCCCAGCATTTT
CDR3 protein: CASSESGNQPQHF
clone size: -
V gene: TRBV25-1
D gene: -
J gene: TRBJ1-5

CDR3 DNA: TGTGCCTGGAATCTGCACTCAATATCCTACGAGCAGTACTTC
CDR3 protein: CAWNLHSISYEQYF
clone size: -
V gene: TRBV30
D gene: -
J gene: TRBJ2-7

CDR3 DNA: TGTGCCAGCCAAATGGGCCTAGCGGGGGCCCATTACGAGCAGTACTTC
CDR3 protein: CASQMGLAGAHYEQYF
clone size: -
V gene: TRBV2
D gene: TRBD2
J gene: TRBJ2-7

CDR3 DNA: TGTGCCAGCAGCTTAGGCGGGACAGCATATGGCTACACCTTC
CDR3 protein: CASSLGGTAYGYTF
clone size: -
V gene: TRBV7-2
D gene: TRBD1
J gene: TRBJ1-2

CDR3 DNA: TGTGCCAGTAGTATTTCGGCAGGGGGCCAAGAGACCCAGTACTTC
CDR3 protein: CASSISAGGQETQYF
clone size: -
V gene: TRBV19
D gene: TRBD1
J gene: TRBJ2-5

CDR3 DNA: TGTGCCAGCAGCGGTGGACAGGGGACGGGGCAGCCCCAGCATTTT
CDR3 protein: CASSGGQGTGQPQHF
clone size: -
V gene: TRBV6-1
D gene: TRBD1
J gene: TRBJ1-5

CDR3 DNA: TGTGCCAGCAGCCCAGGGGGCAAAACTAATGAAAAACTGTTTTTT
CDR3 protein: CASSPGGKTNEKLFF
clone size: -
V gene: TRBV6-5
D gene: TRBD1
J gene: TRBJ1-4